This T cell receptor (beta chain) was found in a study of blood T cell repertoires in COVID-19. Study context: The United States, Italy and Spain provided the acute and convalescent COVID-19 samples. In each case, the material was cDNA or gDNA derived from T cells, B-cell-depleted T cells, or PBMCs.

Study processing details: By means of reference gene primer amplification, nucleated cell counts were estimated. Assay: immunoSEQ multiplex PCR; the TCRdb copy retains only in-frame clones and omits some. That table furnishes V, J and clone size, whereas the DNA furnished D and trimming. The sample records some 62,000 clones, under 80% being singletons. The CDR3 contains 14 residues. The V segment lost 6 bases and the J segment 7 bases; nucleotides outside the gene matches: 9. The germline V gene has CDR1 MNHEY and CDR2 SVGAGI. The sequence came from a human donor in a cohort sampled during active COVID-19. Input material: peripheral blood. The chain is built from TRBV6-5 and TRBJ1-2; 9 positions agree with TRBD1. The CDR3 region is CASSSSDRGRGYTF. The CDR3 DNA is TGTGCCAGCAGCTCGTCGGACAGGGGCCGTGGCTACACCTTC.